The source of this TCR beta chain is a study of CXCR3-negative and CXCR3-positive naive CD8 T cells. The CDR3 has 15 amino acids. Germline V gene sequence: CDR1 SGHDT, CDR2 YYEEEE. The TRB cDNA libraries were prepared by 5' RACE with UMI labels. Each CDR3 protein gets one entry in TCRdb, which reprocessed the 5' RACE reads and gives no DNA. In all, the sample yields approximately 120,000 distinct CDR3 sequences. To note about this clonotype: Its antigen remains unidentified.

Whole-study findings and limits: TRB CDR3 hydrophobicity was greater in CXCR3-positive naive cells than in CXCR3-negative naive cells. Naive cells used TRBV-TRBJ genes in much the same way whether CXCR3-negative or CXCR3-positive; memory cells did not.

V and J are TRBV5-6 and TRBJ1-1; TCRdb gives TRBD1 as the D gene, but with no DNA this cannot be confirmed. The origin of this receptor is a human donor in good health. Some clones in this sample may be carry-over from other donors' samples. Specimen: naive CXCR3+ CD8+ T cells from blood. Indicated subset: CD45RO-CCR7+CD27+CD95- naive CD8+ T cells expressing CXCR3 (TNR3+). The CDR3 protein is CASSSVDTGGAEAFF.